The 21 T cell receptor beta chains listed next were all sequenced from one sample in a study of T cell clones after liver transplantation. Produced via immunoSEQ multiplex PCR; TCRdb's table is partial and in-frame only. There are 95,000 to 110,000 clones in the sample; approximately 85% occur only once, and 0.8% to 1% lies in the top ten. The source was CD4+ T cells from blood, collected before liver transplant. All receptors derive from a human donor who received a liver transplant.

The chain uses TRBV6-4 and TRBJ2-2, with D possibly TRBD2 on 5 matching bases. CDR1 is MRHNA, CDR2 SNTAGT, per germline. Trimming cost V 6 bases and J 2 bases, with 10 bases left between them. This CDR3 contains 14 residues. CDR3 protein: CASSLDYNTGELFF. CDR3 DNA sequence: TGTGCCAGCAGCCTTGACTACAACACCGGGGAGCTGTTTTTT.

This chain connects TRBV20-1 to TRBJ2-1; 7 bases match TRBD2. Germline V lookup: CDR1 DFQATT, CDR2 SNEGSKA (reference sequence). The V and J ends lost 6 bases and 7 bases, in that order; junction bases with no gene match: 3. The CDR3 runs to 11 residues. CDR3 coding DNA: TGCAGTGCGGCCGGGGGGAATGAGCAGTTCTTC. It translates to CSAAGGNEQFF.

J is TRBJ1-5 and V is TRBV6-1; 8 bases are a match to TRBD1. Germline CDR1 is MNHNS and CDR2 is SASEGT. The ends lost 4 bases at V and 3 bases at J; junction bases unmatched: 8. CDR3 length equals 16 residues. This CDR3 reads CASSVRTGIFNQPQHF. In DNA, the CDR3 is TGTGCCAGCAGTGTCCGGACAGGGATCTTCAATCAGCCCCAGCATTTT.

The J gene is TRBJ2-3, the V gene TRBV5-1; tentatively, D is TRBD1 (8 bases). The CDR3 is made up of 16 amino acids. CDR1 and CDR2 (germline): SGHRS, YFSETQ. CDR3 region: CATRGQGGRSTDTQYF. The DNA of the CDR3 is TGCGCTACAAGAGGACAGGGCGGGAGAAGCACAGATACGCAGTATTTT.

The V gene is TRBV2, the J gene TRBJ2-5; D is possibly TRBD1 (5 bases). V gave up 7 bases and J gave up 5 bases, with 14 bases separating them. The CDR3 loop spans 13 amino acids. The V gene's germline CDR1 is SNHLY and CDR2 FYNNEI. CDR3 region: CASKGQGSETQYF. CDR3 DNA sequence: TGTGCCAGCAAGGGCCAGGGATCCGAGACCCAGTACTTC.

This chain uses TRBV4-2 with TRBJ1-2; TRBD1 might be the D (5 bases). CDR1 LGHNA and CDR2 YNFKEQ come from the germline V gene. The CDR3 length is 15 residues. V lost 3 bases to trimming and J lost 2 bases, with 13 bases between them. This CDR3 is CASSHGRVGNYGYTF. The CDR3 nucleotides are TGTGCCAGCAGCCATGGCAGGGTTGGGAACTATGGCTACACCTTC.

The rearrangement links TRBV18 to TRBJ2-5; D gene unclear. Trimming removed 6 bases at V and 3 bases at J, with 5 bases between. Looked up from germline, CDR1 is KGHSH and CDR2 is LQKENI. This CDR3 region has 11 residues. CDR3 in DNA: TGTGCCAGCTCCCGCGAAGAGACCCAGTACTTC. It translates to CASSREETQYF.

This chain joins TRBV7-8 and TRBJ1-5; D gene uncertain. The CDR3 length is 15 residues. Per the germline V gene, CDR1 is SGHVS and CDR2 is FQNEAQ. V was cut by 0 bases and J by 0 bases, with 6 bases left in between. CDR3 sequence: CASSLALISNQPQHF. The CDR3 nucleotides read TGTGCCAGCAGCTTAGCGTTAATTAGCAATCAGCCCCAGCATTTT.

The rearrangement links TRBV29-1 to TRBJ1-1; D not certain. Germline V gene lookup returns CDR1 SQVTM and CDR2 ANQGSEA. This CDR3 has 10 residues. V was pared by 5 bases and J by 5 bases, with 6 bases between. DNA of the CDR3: TGCAGCGTTTTTGGGACTGAAGCTTTCTTT. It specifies CSVFGTEAFF.

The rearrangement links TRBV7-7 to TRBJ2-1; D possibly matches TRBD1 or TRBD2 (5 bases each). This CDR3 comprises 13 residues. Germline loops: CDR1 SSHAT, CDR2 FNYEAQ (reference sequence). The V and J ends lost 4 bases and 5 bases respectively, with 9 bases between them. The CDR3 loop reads CASSWDRNNEQFF. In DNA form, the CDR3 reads TGTGCCAGCAGCTGGGACCGTAACAATGAGCAGTTCTTC. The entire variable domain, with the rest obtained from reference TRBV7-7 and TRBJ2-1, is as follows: GAGVSQSPRYKVTKRGQDVTLRCDPISSHATLYWYQQALGQGPEFLTYFNYEAQPDKSGLPSDRFSAERPEGSISTLTIQRTEQRDSAMYRCASSWDRNNEQFFGPGTRLTVL.

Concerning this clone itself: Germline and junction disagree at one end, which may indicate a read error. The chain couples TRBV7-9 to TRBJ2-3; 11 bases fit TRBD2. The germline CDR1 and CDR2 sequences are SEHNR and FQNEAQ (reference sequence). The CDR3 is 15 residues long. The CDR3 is CASSLTSGGTDTQYF. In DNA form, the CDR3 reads TGTGCCAGCAGCTTAACTAGCGGGGGCACGGATACGCAGTATTTT.

CDR3 sequence: CASSLKGQRNEKLFF. CDR3 in DNA: TGTGCCAGCAGCTTAAAGGGACAGAGGAATGAAAAACTGTTTTTT. The genes are TRBV7-2 and TRBJ1-4; 7 bases are shared with TRBD1. V was clipped by 2 bases and J by 5 bases; unmatched bases: 5. From germline, CDR1 is SGHTA and CDR2 FQGNSA. This CDR3 is built from 15 residues.

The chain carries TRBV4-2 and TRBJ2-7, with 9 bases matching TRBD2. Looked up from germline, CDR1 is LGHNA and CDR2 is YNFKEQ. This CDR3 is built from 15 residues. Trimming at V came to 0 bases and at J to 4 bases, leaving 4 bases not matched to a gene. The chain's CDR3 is CASSQDVAGAYEQYF. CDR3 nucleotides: TGTGCCAGCAGCCAAGATGTAGCGGGAGCATACGAGCAGTACTTC.

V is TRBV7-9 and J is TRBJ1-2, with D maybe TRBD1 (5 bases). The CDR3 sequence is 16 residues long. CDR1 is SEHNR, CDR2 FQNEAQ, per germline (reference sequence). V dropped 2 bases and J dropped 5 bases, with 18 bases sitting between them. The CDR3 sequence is CASSLSFLGERYGYTF. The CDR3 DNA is TGTGCCAGCAGCTTATCGTTTTTGGGGGAACGGTATGGCTACACCTTC.

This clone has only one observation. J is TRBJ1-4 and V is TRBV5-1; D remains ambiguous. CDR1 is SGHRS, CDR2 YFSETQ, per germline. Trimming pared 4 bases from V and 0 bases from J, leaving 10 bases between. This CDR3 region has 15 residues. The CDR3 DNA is TGCGCCAGCAGCCGTCTTGGACCAACTAATGAAAAACTGTTTTTT. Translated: CASSRLGPTNEKLFF.

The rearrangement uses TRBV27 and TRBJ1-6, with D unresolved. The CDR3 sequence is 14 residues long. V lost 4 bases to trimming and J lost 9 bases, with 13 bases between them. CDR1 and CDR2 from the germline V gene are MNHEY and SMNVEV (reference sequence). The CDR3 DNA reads TGTGCCAGCAGTTCCTCCACAACCTTTTCACCCCTCCACTTT. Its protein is CASSSSTTFSPLHF.

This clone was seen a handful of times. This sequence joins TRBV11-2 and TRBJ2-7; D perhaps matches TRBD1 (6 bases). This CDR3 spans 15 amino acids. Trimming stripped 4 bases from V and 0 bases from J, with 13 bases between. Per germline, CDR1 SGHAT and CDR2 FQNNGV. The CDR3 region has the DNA TGTGCCAGCAGCTACGGACAGCTTAGCTCCTACGAGCAGTACTTC. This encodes CASSYGQLSSYEQYF.

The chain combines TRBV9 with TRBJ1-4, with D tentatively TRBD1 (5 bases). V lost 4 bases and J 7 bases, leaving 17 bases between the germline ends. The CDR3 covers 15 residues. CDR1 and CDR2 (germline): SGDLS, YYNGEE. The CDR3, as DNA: TGTGCCAGCAGCCCGGAGTATGGGGCAGGTGAAAAACTGTTTTTT. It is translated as CASSPEYGAGEKLFF.

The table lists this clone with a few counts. CDR3 amino acids: CASSPPPLAGSTDTQYF. CDR3 nucleotides: TGTGCCAGCAGTCCACCCCCCCTCGCGGGAAGCACAGATACGCAGTATTTT. The chain has TRBV28 and TRBJ2-3; tentative D call: TRBD2 (6 bases). The CDR3 is 17 amino acids. With 5 bases removed from V and 0 bases from J, the gap between germline ends came to 18 bases. Germline V lookup: CDR1 MDHEN, CDR2 SYDVKM.

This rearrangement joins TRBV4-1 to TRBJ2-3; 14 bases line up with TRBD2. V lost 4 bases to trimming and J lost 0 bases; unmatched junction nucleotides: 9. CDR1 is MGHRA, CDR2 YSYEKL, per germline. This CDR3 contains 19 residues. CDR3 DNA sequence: TGCGCCAGCAGCCTCTCAGGGACTAGCGGGAGTGCGAGCACAGATACGCAGTATTTT. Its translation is CASSLSGTSGSASTDTQYF.

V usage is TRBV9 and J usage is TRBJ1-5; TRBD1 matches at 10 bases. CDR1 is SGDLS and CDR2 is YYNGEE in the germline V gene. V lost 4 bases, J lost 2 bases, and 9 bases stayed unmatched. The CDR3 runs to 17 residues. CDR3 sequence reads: CASSPTGGTGGNQPQHF. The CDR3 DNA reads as TGTGCCAGCAGCCCGACAGGGGGCACGGGGGGCAATCAGCCCCAGCATTTT.